This T cell receptor (beta chain) stems from a study of lymphopenia after photon versus proton radiotherapy. Study-wide results and caveats: Under photons, naive T cells and diversity fell while effector/memory populations rose. After lymphocyte nadir, photon-treated repertoires showed oligoclonal expansion, especially CD8+ Temra.

The V gene's germline CDR1 is MNHNY and CDR2 SVGAGI (reference sequence). The CDR3 length is 11 residues. Trimming cost V 10 bases and J 3 bases; bases outside gene matches: 3. On this clone itself: What it binds is not known.

Assay used: immunoSEQ multiplex PCR; TCRdb lists only in-frame clones, some missing. The table records 68,000 or so clones, just over 90% of them present only once. Sequences were derived from peripheral blood, sampled from a patient treated with photon-based radiotherapy. The chain carries TRBV6-6 and TRBJ2-7; 7 positions match TRBD1. The sequence came from a woman in her 70s with pancreatic cancer. The CDR3 protein is CATRDSYEQYF. Here the CDR3 DNA reads TGTGCCACCCGGGACAGCTACGAGCAGTACTTC.